The 19 T cell receptor beta chains below were found in one sample sequenced in a study of shared clonotypes between healthy human individuals. Method: immunoSEQ multiplex PCR; TCRdb's copy keeps in-frame clones and lacks some. The sample lists under 750,000 clones, 55% to 75% occurring once. The sequenced sample was memory CD4+ T cells sorted from blood. Subset: CD45RA-negative fraction. These receptors were obtained from a woman younger than 45 in good health.

V and J are TRBV11-2 and TRBJ2-5; 8 bases line up with TRBD1. TRBJ2-7 matches the DNA end more closely, so the J call is doubtful. Germline-derived CDR1 and CDR2 are SGHAT and FQNNGV. The CDR3 has 16 amino acids. CDR3 in amino acids: CASSSQGESSSYEQYF. The CDR3 coding sequence is TGTGCCAGCAGCTCACAGGGGGAGAGCTCATCCTACGAGCAGTACTTC.

The chain joins TRBV30 to TRBJ1-4; no clear D. CDR3 length: 12 residues. The ends were cut back, 0 bases at V and 6 bases at J, with 5 bases in the middle. Germline CDR1 reads GTSNPN; CDR2 reads SVGIG (reference sequence). The CDR3 reads CAWSVLDEKLFF. CDR3 nucleotide sequence: TGTGCCTGGAGTGTACTCGATGAAAAACTGTTTTTT.

The J gene is TRBJ2-5, the V gene TRBV21-1; no check of the table's D call, TRBD2, against the DNA was made. TRBV21-1 is annotated as a pseudogene. CDR3 size: 11 residues. The CDR3 nucleotides are TGTGCCACTTCGTACCAAGAGACCCAGTACTTC. Residues: CATSYQETQYF.

This clone was recorded many times. The rearrangement joins TRBV10-3 to TRBJ1-1; the match to TRBD1 covers 7 bases. Trimming removed 5 bases from V and 1 base from J; junction bases left unmatched: 7. This CDR3 is built from 15 residues. Germline CDR1 and CDR2: ENHRY and SYGVKD. CDR3 loop: CAISSDRIENTEAFF. For the CDR3, the DNA is TGTGCCATCAGTTCGGACAGGATAGAGAACACTGAAGCTTTCTTT.

This chain links TRBV28 with TRBJ1-1, with D maybe TRBD1 (5 bases). The CDR3 is made up of 14 amino acids. The V gene's germline CDR1 is MDHEN and CDR2 SYDVKM. V lost 5 bases and J 1 base, leaving 11 bases between the germline ends. CDR3 loop: CASSRGFPNTEAFF. DNA for the CDR3: TGTGCCAGCAGTCGGGGGTTTCCGAACACTGAAGCTTTCTTT.

Worth noting for this clone: The sample contains more than one DNA sequence encoding this CDR3. In DNA, the CDR3 is TGCGCCAGCAGCTTCGGTCAGGGCGTGTATGGCTACACCTTC. Amino acid sequence: CASSFGQGVYGYTF. The chain recombines TRBV5-1 with TRBJ1-2, with D perhaps TRBD1 (5 bases). The CDR3 has 14 amino acids. Trimming pared 2 bases from V and 5 bases from J, leaving 13 bases between. CDR1 and CDR2 from the germline V gene are SGHRS and YFSETQ.

J is TRBJ2-5 and V is TRBV7-8, with 11 nucleotides matching TRBD2. The CDR3 extends over 17 amino acids. Germline lookup yields CDR1 SGHVS and CDR2 FQNEAQ. With 0 bases clipped from V and 7 bases from J, the junction kept 10 bases outside the gene matches. The CDR3, as DNA: TGTGCCAGCAGCTTAGCGTCTCCACTAGCGGGAGTGGGGACCCAGTACTTC. It codes for CASSLASPLAGVGTQYF.

This chain uses TRBV7-9 with TRBJ1-2; perhaps TRBD1 as D (5 bases). Trimming stripped 3 bases from V and 7 bases from J, with 24 bases between. CDR1 is SEHNR, CDR2 FQNEAQ, per germline (reference sequence). The CDR3 totals 17 residues. This chain's CDR3 is CASSLFEKGWVISGYTF. The CDR3 region has the DNA TGTGCCAGCAGCTTGTTTGAAAAGGGGTGGGTAATTAGTGGCTACACCTTC.

The chain joins TRBV29-1 to TRBJ2-3, with D tentatively TRBD2 (5 bases). Germline CDR1 and CDR2: SQVTM and ANQGSEA. The CDR3 covers 14 residues. V lost 6 bases and J lost 2, with 15 bases in between. DNA for the CDR3: TGCAGCGTCGCCCCCGGGATCCACACAGATACGCAGTATTTT. It is translated as CSVAPGIHTDTQYF.

The rearrangement links TRBV6-8 to TRBJ2-4; D tentatively fits TRBD1 or TRBD2 (5 bases each). The CDR3 spans 13 residues. The V end lost 6 bases, the J end lost 6 bases, and 12 bases lay between the germline ends. CDR1 and CDR2 (germline): MNHGY, SAAAGT. Here the CDR3 DNA reads TGTGCCAGCAGAATCCCCGGGACAAACATTCAGTACTTC. This translates into CASRIPGTNIQYF.

The chain couples TRBV27 to TRBJ2-7; 11 bases agree with TRBD2. The CDR3 has 15 amino acids. CDR1 is MNHEY, CDR2 SMNVEV, per germline (reference sequence). With V trimmed by 5 bases and J by 4 bases, 7 bases remained unmatched. CDR3 DNA sequence: TGTGCCAGCAGTCCCACTAGCGGGAGTATGTACGAGCAGTACTTC. Translated: CASSPTSGSMYEQYF.

Regarding this clone: A junction boundary mismatches the germline segment, possibly from a read error. V and J are TRBV20-1 and TRBJ2-7, with 9 bases aligning to TRBD1. The CDR3 has 11 amino acids. CDR1 is DFQATT, CDR2 SNEGSKA, per germline (reference sequence). CDR3 region: CSADRTGVLSF. CDR3 DNA sequence: TGCAGTGCCGACCGGACAGGGGTATTATCCTTC.

About this clone: Other DNA sequences in the same sample also yield this CDR3. The chain uses TRBV5-1 and TRBJ1-5; no clear D. V dropped 2 bases and J dropped 2 bases, with 8 bases sitting between them. CDR1 is SGHRS and CDR2 is YFSETQ in the germline V gene. The CDR3 loop spans 14 amino acids. The CDR3 region has the DNA TGCGCCAGCAGCTTTGGGGAAGGCAATCAGCCCCAGCATTTT. Translating gives CASSFGEGNQPQHF.

This clone was picked up many times. The rearrangement joins TRBV15 to TRBJ2-1; 7 bases are shared with TRBD2. The junction had 6 bases not matched to a gene; V was cut back by 4 bases and J by 0 bases. CDR1 and CDR2 (germline): LNHNV, YYDKDF (reference sequence). The CDR3 contains 16 residues. This CDR3 reads CATSTGRPSSYNEQFF. DNA for the CDR3: TGTGCCACCAGCACCGGGAGGCCCAGCTCCTACAATGAGCAGTTCTTC.

The chain is built from TRBV18 and TRBJ1-4; D possibly corresponds to TRBD1 (5 bases). Trimming left V 6 bases short and J 3 bases short, with 20 bases between. This CDR3 contains 17 residues. Germline V gene data show CDR1 as KGHSH and CDR2 as LQKENI. CDR3 protein: CASSGRGGGGANEKLFF. DNA of the CDR3: TGTGCCAGCTCGGGGCGGGGAGGTGGAGGGGCTAATGAAAAACTGTTTTTT.

The gene calls are TRBV7-6 and TRBJ2-2, with D maybe TRBD1 (6 bases). Trimming took 5 bases from V and 1 from J, leaving 8 bases between them. Germline lookup yields CDR1 SGHVS and CDR2 FNYEAQ. The CDR3 spans 14 residues. The CDR3 region has the DNA TGTGCCAGCAGCGTACAGGGGAACACCGGGGAGCTGTTTTTT. This gives the protein CASSVQGNTGELFF.

The genes are TRBV28 and TRBJ1-2, with D uncertain. The germline V gene has CDR1 MDHEN and CDR2 SYDVKM. V lost 1 base and J 6 bases, leaving 12 bases between the germline ends. The CDR3 totals 14 residues. The chain's CDR3 is CASSLYPRPNGYTF. The CDR3 coding sequence is TGTGCCAGCAGTTTATATCCCCGACCGAATGGCTACACCTTC.

This clone was recorded a few times. The chain uses TRBV7-9 and TRBJ1-1, with a tentative D call TRBD1 (6 bases). The CDR3 is made up of 13 amino acids. Trimming removed 5 bases at V and 1 base at J, with 8 bases between. CDR1 SEHNR and CDR2 FQNEAQ come from the germline V gene (reference sequence). CDR3 residues: CASSRTENTEAFF. As DNA, the CDR3 is TGTGCCAGCAGCCGGACAGAGAACACTGAAGCTTTCTTT. Looking up the rest from reference TRBV7-9 and TRBJ1-1 gives the full variable domain: DTGVSQNPRHKITKRGQNVTFRCDPISEHNRLYWYRQTLGQGPEFLTYFQNEAQLEKSRLLSDRFSAERPKGSFSTLEIQRTEQGDSAMYLCASSRTENTEAFFGQGTRLTVV.

This chain uses TRBV18 with TRBJ2-1; weak D call: TRBD2 (6 bases). V was shortened by 0 bases and J by 0 bases, with 18 bases between the two germline ends. The V gene's germline CDR1 is KGHSH and CDR2 LQKENI. The CDR3 runs to 19 residues. The CDR3 DNA reads TGTGCCAGCTCACCACCGATGGCGGGAACTACCAACTCCTACAATGAGCAGTTCTTC. Amino acid sequence: CASSPPMAGTTNSYNEQFF.